These 8 T cell receptor beta chains came from one sample sequenced in a study of T cell changes during pregnancy in multiple sclerosis. The assay was immunoSEQ multiplex PCR, and TCRdb's table has in-frame clones only and misses some. In the table there are roughly 89,000 clones, 90% to 95% of which are singletons. The source material was peripheral blood, sampled in the third trimester of pregnancy. The receptors stem from a female donor with multiple sclerosis, enrolled in a pregnancy study.

This chain uses TRBV5-4 with TRBJ2-1, with 8 bases lining up with TRBD2. In germline, CDR1 is SGHNT, CDR2 YYREEE (reference sequence). Unmatched junction bases numbered 10, after V lost 5 bases and J lost 6 bases. This CDR3 has 15 amino acids. This CDR3 reads CASSSTGTRGNEQFF. CDR3 sequence (DNA): TGTGCCAGCAGTTCCACCGGGACTAGGGGCAATGAGCAGTTCTTC.

The V and J genes are TRBV28 and TRBJ1-2; D not certain. The ends were cut back, 2 bases at V and 4 bases at J, with 8 bases in the middle. CDR3 length: 13 amino acids. In germline, CDR1 is MDHEN, CDR2 SYDVKM. DNA for the CDR3: TGTGCCAGCAGTTTAGTACAGCCCTATGGCTACACCTTC. Its protein product is CASSLVQPYGYTF.

The CDR3 protein is CSVEGARQKNNEQFF. Written as DNA, the CDR3 is TGCAGCGTTGAAGGCGCTCGACAGAAGAACAATGAGCAGTTCTTC. The chain is built from TRBV29-1 and TRBJ2-1, with a tentative D call TRBD1 (5 bases). CDR3 length: 15 amino acids. The V end lost 1 base, the J end lost 5 bases, and 15 bases lay between the germline ends. Germline CDR1 SQVTM, CDR2 ANQGSEA.

The chain links TRBV28 to TRBJ2-7, with 9 bases matching TRBD1. This CDR3 comprises 16 residues. The V and J ends lost 5 bases and 3 bases, in that order; junction bases with no gene match: 11. Germline V lookup: CDR1 MDHEN, CDR2 SYDVKM. The DNA for the CDR3 is TGTGCCAGCAGTCCCGGGACAGGGTTTCTCTACTACGAGCAGTACTTC. It encodes CASSPGTGFLYYEQYF.

The V call is TRBV6-5, the J call TRBJ2-7, with 8 bases matching TRBD1. The junction had 9 bases not matched to a gene; V was cut back by 4 bases and J by 1 base. The V gene's germline CDR1 is MNHEY and CDR2 SVGAGI. The CDR3 length is 16 residues. CDR3 protein: CASSSRTGSRSYEQYF. CDR3 sequence (DNA): TGTGCCAGCAGTTCCCGGACAGGGAGTAGGTCCTACGAGCAGTACTTC.

This clone appeared a single time. The CDR3 region is CAWRVGGSGNQPQHF. The CDR3 nucleotides read TGTGCCTGGAGAGTGGGGGGGTCGGGCAATCAGCCCCAGCATTTT. The V gene is TRBV30, the J gene TRBJ1-5; tentative D call: TRBD1 (5 bases). V lost 3 bases, J lost 2 bases, and 14 bases lay in between. The CDR3 is 15 amino acids. Germline V gene sequence: CDR1 GTSNPN, CDR2 SVGIG (reference sequence).

The chain employs TRBV18 and TRBJ2-1; 9 bases fit TRBD2. This CDR3 has 15 amino acids. Trimming cost V 3 bases and J 8 bases; bases outside gene matches: 8. The germline gives CDR1 KGHSH, CDR2 LQKENI. The CDR3 nucleotides read TGTGCCAGCTCACCCGCCCTAGCGGGACTCGATGAGCAGTTCTTC. Translating it yields CASSPALAGLDEQFF.

The chain has TRBV28 and TRBJ1-1; the D is unclear. This CDR3 has 12 residues. The germline V gene has CDR1 MDHEN and CDR2 SYDVKM. V gave up 3 bases and J gave up 3 bases, with 5 bases separating them. The CDR3 region has the DNA TGTGCCAGCAGTTTGCCAGACACTGAAGCTTTCTTT. Translated, it gives CASSLPDTEAFF.